A selection of T cell receptor beta chains follows, all from one sample in a study of blood T cells in healthy people across ages. Using its own MiXCR run on the 5' RACE reads, TCRdb lists one record per CDR3 protein. The repertoire includes about 1.8 million distinct CDR3 sequences, about 50% of them detected once, and less than 2.5% sits in the top ten. Input material: blood. Receptors originate from a woman aged 40 to 55 in good health. Both conserved end residues are part of each CDR3. Fields, in order: V gene, clone size, J gene, D gene, CDR3 DNA, CDR3 protein. D genes are given only for firm matches. Only part of the rows carry a size: once, few, many, or a class if the clone is expanded.

v_gene: TRBV13; abundance: -; j_gene: TRBJ2-7; d_gene: TRBD2; CDR3nt: TGTGCCAGCAGCTTTGGTCCAGCGGGGGGGCTGAGCGAGCAGTACTTC; CDR3aa: CASSFGPAGGLSEQYF
v_gene: TRBV11-1; abundance: -; j_gene: TRBJ2-1; d_gene: TRBD1; CDR3nt: TGTGCCAGCAGCCTGAGGATGCCGGGACAGGGACTTATCTCCTACAATGAGCAGTTCTTC; CDR3aa: CASSLRMPGQGLISYNEQFF
v_gene: TRBV7-9; abundance: few; j_gene: TRBJ2-6; d_gene: TRBD1; CDR3nt: TGTGCCAGCAGCTTACTCAGGGGGCCTGGGGCCAACGTCCTGACTTTC; CDR3aa: CASSLLRGPGANVLTF
v_gene: TRBV11-2; abundance: few; j_gene: TRBJ2-1; d_gene: -; CDR3nt: TGTGCCAGCAGCCATGCAGGTCCTATACCTTCTGGGAATGAGCAGTTCTTC; CDR3aa: CASSHAGPIPSGNEQFF
v_gene: TRBV7-6; abundance: -; j_gene: TRBJ2-3; d_gene: TRBD2; CDR3nt: TGTGCCAGCAGCTTAGGGTCTAGCGGGGCAGATACGCAGTATTTT; CDR3aa: CASSLGSSGADTQYF
v_gene: TRBV12-3/TRBV12-4; abundance: few; j_gene: TRBJ2-5; d_gene: TRBD2; CDR3nt: TGTGCCAGCAGGGGCTTGGGTAGCGGGCTAACCCAGTACTTC; CDR3aa: CASRGLGSGLTQYF
v_gene: TRBV10-3; abundance: -; j_gene: TRBJ2-1; d_gene: TRBD1; CDR3nt: TGTGCCAAGTCAGAGGGACAGGGGGCCAATGAGCAGTTCTTC; CDR3aa: CAKSEGQGANEQFF
v_gene: TRBV20-1; abundance: -; j_gene: TRBJ2-5; d_gene: -; CDR3nt: TGCAGTGTCCCGGGGGACCTAAACCCCTACAATGAGCAGTACTTC; CDR3aa: CSVPGDLNPYNEQYF
v_gene: TRBV24-1; abundance: -; j_gene: TRBJ2-3; d_gene: TRBD2; CDR3nt: TGTGCCACCAGTGCGACTAGCGGGTTAATAACAGATACGCAGTATTTT; CDR3aa: CATSATSGLITDTQYF
v_gene: TRBV2; abundance: -; j_gene: TRBJ2-7; d_gene: -; CDR3nt: TGTGCCAGCAGTGAATACGGAGCCACGTCCTACAATGAGCAGTACTTC; CDR3aa: CASSEYGATSYNEQYF
v_gene: TRBV10-3; abundance: -; j_gene: TRBJ1-1; d_gene: -; CDR3nt: TGTGCCATCAGCCCGGACGGGGCTTACACTGAAGCTTTCTTT; CDR3aa: CAISPDGAYTEAFF
v_gene: TRBV7-2; abundance: -; j_gene: TRBJ2-5; d_gene: -; CDR3nt: TGTGCCAGCAGCTCCTGGCGGGAAGAGACCCAGTACTTC; CDR3aa: CASSSWREETQYF
v_gene: TRBV18; abundance: -; j_gene: TRBJ1-5; d_gene: -; CDR3nt: TGTGCCAGCTCACCGCAGCCGGGGGATCAGCCCCAGCATTTT; CDR3aa: CASSPQPGDQPQHF
v_gene: TRBV12-3/TRBV12-4; abundance: -; j_gene: TRBJ2-1; d_gene: TRBD2; CDR3nt: TGTGCCAGCAGTTTGGCGAGCGGGGGCCTCCAGCGAAAGCAGTTCTTC; CDR3aa: CASSLASGGLQRKQFF
v_gene: TRBV20-1; abundance: few; j_gene: TRBJ2-7; d_gene: -; CDR3nt: TGCAGTGCTAGAGTGGTCGACGAGCAGTACTTC; CDR3aa: CSARVVDEQYF
v_gene: TRBV7-2; abundance: few; j_gene: TRBJ2-1; d_gene: TRBD2; CDR3nt: TGTGCCAGCAGCCCGGGGGGAGGGAACTACAATGAGCAGTTCTTC; CDR3aa: CASSPGGGNYNEQFF
v_gene: TRBV7-9; abundance: -; j_gene: TRBJ2-3; d_gene: -; CDR3nt: TGTGCCAGCAGTGCCCCGGCGGTACGGCAAGATACGCAGTATTTT; CDR3aa: CASSAPAVRQDTQYF
v_gene: TRBV29-1; abundance: -; j_gene: TRBJ2-3; d_gene: -; CDR3nt: TGCAGCGTTATAGGGAGCACAGATACGCAGTATTTT; CDR3aa: CSVIGSTDTQYF
v_gene: TRBV28; abundance: once; j_gene: TRBJ1-2; d_gene: TRBD1; CDR3nt: TGTGCCAGCAGCTCCGGGACAGTATACTATGGCTACACCTTC; CDR3aa: CASSSGTVYYGYTF
v_gene: TRBV2; abundance: -; j_gene: TRBJ2-7; d_gene: -; CDR3nt: TGTGCCAGCAGTGACGTGGGTACTCCCTACGAGCAGTACTTC; CDR3aa: CASSDVGTPYEQYF
v_gene: TRBV7-6; abundance: -; j_gene: TRBJ2-3; d_gene: -; CDR3nt: TGTGCCAGCAGCAATTGGGCTAGCGTCGGCACAGATACGCAGTATTTT; CDR3aa: CASSNWASVGTDTQYF
v_gene: TRBV6-5; abundance: few; j_gene: TRBJ1-4; d_gene: TRBD1; CDR3nt: TGTGCCAGCAGTTACCTGGGACAGGGGAGGACTAATGAAAAACTGTTTTTT; CDR3aa: CASSYLGQGRTNEKLFF
v_gene: TRBV27; abundance: few; j_gene: TRBJ2-3; d_gene: -; CDR3nt: TGTGCCAGCAGTGGGCGTGGCAGACCCACAGATACGCAGTATTTT; CDR3aa: CASSGRGRPTDTQYF
v_gene: TRBV28; abundance: -; j_gene: TRBJ2-1; d_gene: TRBD1; CDR3nt: TGTGCCAGCAGTTCGCAGATATTCAGGGGGCCAGGGGACAATGAGCAGTTCTTC; CDR3aa: CASSSQIFRGPGDNEQFF